This is a list of T cell receptor beta chains from one sample in a study of sequential checkpoint blockade in melanoma. Assay used: immunoSEQ multiplex PCR; TCRdb lists only in-frame clones, some missing. The repertoire holds over 15,000 clones, with roughly 70% as singletons. The sample consisted of CD8+ T cells sorted from blood (inferred from file names), taken from a patient given nivolumab and ipilimumab in sequence. The receptors were sampled from a human donor with melanoma. The CDR3 runs from the conserved cysteine through the conserved F or W. D genes are given only for firm matches. Rows may omit the clone size; those that give it use once, few, many or a size class.

cdr3_nt	cdr3_aa	v_call	j_call	clone_size	d_call
TGCGCCAGCAGCTTGGCAGGGAACACTGAAGCTTTCTTT	CASSLAGNTEAFF	TRBV5-1	TRBJ1-1	few	NA
TGCGCCAGCAGCCAAGGGGACAGGACTGAAGCTTTCTTT	CASSQGDRTEAFF	TRBV4-1	TRBJ1-1	few	TRBD1
TGTGCCAGCAGCTTAGCGGTTAGCGCTACAGATACGCAGTATTTT	CASSLAVSATDTQYF	TRBV7-6	TRBJ2-3	few	NA
TGTGCCAGCAGTTTATCCCACGACAGGGCAAGTGAAGCTTTCTTT	CASSLSHDRASEAFF	TRBV28	TRBJ1-1	NA	TRBD1
TGCGCCAGCAGCCAAGACCCCCCGAGGGGGACCTACAATGAGCAGTTCTTC	CASSQDPPRGTYNEQFF	TRBV4-3	TRBJ2-1	NA	NA
TGTGCCAGCAGCTTACGAGCGGGAGAAGCCAAAAACATTCAGTACTTC	CASSLRAGEAKNIQYF	TRBV7-2	TRBJ2-4	large	TRBD2
TGTGCCAGCAGCGGACACAGGGGAGAGTATGGCTACACCTTC	CASSGHRGEYGYTF	TRBV9	TRBJ1-2	once	TRBD1
TGTGCCAGCAGTCTTAGCGGGAGGTATTGGGTTGAGCAGTTCTTC	CASSLSGRYWVEQFF	TRBV27	TRBJ2-1	NA	TRBD2
TGTGCCAGCAGCTATAAAGAGACCCAGTACTTC	CASSYKETQYF	TRBV13	TRBJ2-5	NA	NA
TGCAGCGTTGAGTTCGTGGGGAGGGGAGACCCCTATGGCTACACCTTC	CSVEFVGRGDPYGYTF	TRBV29-1	TRBJ1-2	NA	NA
TGCGCCAGCAGCTTGGAAGGGACAGGCTACGAGCAGTACTTC	CASSLEGTGYEQYF	TRBV5-1	TRBJ2-7	once	TRBD1
TGTGCCACCGAAGGGGGGGTGGGGGAGGACACTGAAGCTTTCTTT	CATEGGVGEDTEAFF	TRBV10-3	TRBJ1-1	NA	NA
TGCGCCAGCAGCCAGCAGCGGACAGGGAGCTACGAGCAGTACTTC	CASSQQRTGSYEQYF	TRBV5-5	TRBJ2-7	once	TRBD1
TGTGCCAGCAGCGTTACAGGAGATACGCAGTATTTT	CASSVTGDTQYF	TRBV7-3	TRBJ2-3	NA	NA
TGTGCCAGCAGCTTCTGGCGGGAAACAGATACGCAGTATTTT	CASSFWRETDTQYF	TRBV7-2	TRBJ2-3	NA	NA
TGTGCCAGCAGTTACTCGACAGGTTTGGGGAATGGCTACACCTTC	CASSYSTGLGNGYTF	TRBV6-9	TRBJ1-2	NA	NA